Listed here are 8 T cell receptor beta chains from one sample, sequenced in a study of blood T cell repertoires in COVID-19. The table came from immunoSEQ multiplex PCR; TCRdb's copy has only in-frame clones and leaves some out. The sample holds fewer than 110,000 clones, around 82% seen once. The sample consisted of peripheral blood. These receptors all come from a human donor in a cohort sampled during active or convalescent COVID-19.

The chain joins TRBV27 to TRBJ1-1; 8 bases map to TRBD1. This CDR3 spans 13 amino acids. With 6 bases clipped from V and 0 bases from J, the junction kept 0 bases outside the gene matches. The V gene's germline CDR1 is MNHEY and CDR2 SMNVEV (reference sequence). CDR3 residues: CASRDRVNTEAFF. In DNA form, the CDR3 reads TGTGCCAGCAGGGACAGGGTGAACACTGAAGCTTTCTTT.

The V call is TRBV7-9, the J call TRBJ1-2; D is ambiguous. Looked up from germline, CDR1 is SEHNR and CDR2 is FQNEAQ (reference sequence). Trimming removed 5 bases at V and 4 bases at J, with 11 bases between. This CDR3 is built from 13 residues. CDR3 sequence reads: CASSLGSGYGYTF. In nucleotides, the CDR3 is TGTGCCAGCAGCCTAGGAAGCGGCTATGGCTACACCTTC. Drawing the rest from reference TRBV7-9 and TRBJ1-2, the complete variable domain is DTGVSQNPRHKITKRGQNVTFRCDPISEHNRLYWYRQTLGQGPEFLTYFQNEAQLEKSRLLSDRFSAERPKGSFSTLEIQRTEQGDSAMYLCASSLGSGYGYTFGSGTRLTVV.

The chain uses TRBV5-4 and TRBJ2-3, with TRBD2 matching over 8 bases. This CDR3 is built from 16 residues. Germline loops: CDR1 SGHNT, CDR2 YYREEE (reference sequence). The V and J ends lost 7 bases and 4 bases, in that order; junction bases with no gene match: 14. DNA for the CDR3: TGTGCCAGCTCCCCGGGGGGGACGCTCGTGGCAGATACGCAGTATTTT. Translating gives CASSPGGTLVADTQYF.

The rearrangement links TRBV2 to TRBJ2-7, with D possibly matching TRBD1 (7 bases). Between the trimmed V and J ends, which lost 10 bases and 1 base, there was a span of 14 bases. The germline CDR1 and CDR2 sequences are SNHLY and FYNNEI. The CDR3 totals 13 residues. The CDR3 sequence is CATTGAGSYEQYF. The CDR3 DNA reads as TGTGCCACCACAGGGGCGGGGTCCTACGAGCAGTACTTC.

The rearrangement uses TRBV4-3 and TRBJ2-5; 9 nucleotides align to TRBD2. V lost 0 bases and J lost 12; bases outside the gene matches: 11. In germline, CDR1 is LGHNA, CDR2 YSLEER. The CDR3 totals 15 residues. CDR3: CASSQDMRGGAAKYF. In nucleotides, the CDR3 is TGCGCCAGCAGCCAAGATATGCGCGGGGGGGCCGCCAAGTACTTC.

This chain links TRBV11-3 with TRBJ2-4; D is possibly TRBD1 (6 bases). Trimming cost V 5 bases and J 6 bases, with 11 bases left between them. Germline lookup yields CDR1 SGHNT and CDR2 YENEEA. This CDR3 spans 13 amino acids. The CDR3 sequence is CASSKLRGNIQYF. The CDR3 coding sequence is TGTGCCAGCAGCAAACTCAGGGGAAACATTCAGTACTTC.

The rearrangement links TRBV24-1 to TRBJ1-1, with D tentatively TRBD1 (5 bases). This CDR3 is built from 13 residues. CDR1 and CDR2 (germline): KGHDR, SFDVKD. With 3 bases removed from V and 5 bases from J, the gap between germline ends came to 9 bases. CDR3 sequence: CATSDPGKTEAFF. DNA of the CDR3: TGTGCCACCAGTGATCCAGGGAAGACTGAAGCTTTCTTT.

This sequence joins TRBV21-1 and TRBJ1-1; the table names TRBD1, a call not compared with the DNA. TRBV21-1 is flagged as a pseudogene. CDR3 length: 18 residues. This chain's CDR3 is CASSKATVGLNMNTEAFF. The CDR3 DNA reads as TGTGCCAGCAGCAAAGCTACGGTGGGGCTAAACATGAACACTGAAGCTTTCTTT.